One sample yielded the 32 T cell receptor beta chains listed below, sequenced in a study of OX40 agonist ivuxolimab in advanced cancers. Sequencing used immunoSEQ multiplex PCR; TCRdb keeps in-frame clones, though not all of them. The sample shows fewer than 100,000 clones, 70% to 85% of them seen only once. The sample here was CD4+ or CD8+ T cells sorted from blood, taken in a trial of the OX40 agonist ivuxolimab. The receptors here all came from an adult with an advanced solid tumor such as melanoma, head and neck, liver or kidney cancer.

This chain uses TRBV5-1 with TRBJ1-1; the D is unclear. Germline V CDR1 and CDR2: SGHRS, YFSETQ. CDR3 size: 13 residues. V was pared by 6 bases and J by 1 base, with 10 bases between. The CDR3 here is CASNPTPNTEAFF. CDR3 nucleotide sequence: TGCGCCAGCAATCCGACACCGAACACTGAAGCTTTCTTT. Complete variable domain (other parts from reference TRBV5-1 and TRBJ1-1): KAGVTQTPRYLIKTRGQQVTLSCSPISGHRSVSWYQQTPGQGLQFLFEYFSETQRNKGNFPGRFSGRQFSNSRSEMNVSTLELGDSALYLCASNPTPNTEAFFGQGTRLTVV.

This clone was observed once. The chain joins TRBV4-2 to TRBJ1-1; TRBD1 might be the D (6 bases). Germline CDR1 and CDR2: LGHNA and YNFKEQ. CDR3 length: 19 residues. V gave up 3 bases and J gave up 4 bases, with 27 bases separating them. Written as DNA, the CDR3 is TGTGCCAGCAGCCAGCAAACCGCCTCCAGGGGCGCATTGGGCACTGAAGCTTTCTTT. The encoded protein is CASSQQTASRGALGTEAFF.

This clone was detected once. This chain connects TRBV5-5 to TRBJ2-3, with TRBD2 as a possible D gene (5 bases). This CDR3 has 15 residues. V lost 0 bases and J lost 4, with 12 bases in between. Looked up from germline, CDR1 is SGHKS and CDR2 is YYEKEE (reference sequence). CDR3 in DNA: TGTGCCAGCAGCTTGGATGTGGGAGCGGCAGATACGCAGTATTTT. Amino acid sequence: CASSLDVGAADTQYF.

The rearrangement links TRBV5-4 to TRBJ2-1; 11 bases are a match to TRBD1. The CDR3 spans 15 residues. Germline CDR1 SGHNT, CDR2 YYREEE (reference sequence). The J segment lost 8 bases and the V segment lost 4 bases, leaving 8 bases of the junction unmatched. CDR3 sequence reads: CASSTGQGARDEQFF. DNA for the CDR3: TGTGCCAGCAGCACCGGACAGGGGGCGCGGGATGAGCAGTTCTTC.

The chain links TRBV6-5 to TRBJ1-1; D is unclear. Trimming removed 0 bases at V and 3 bases at J, with 8 bases between. Germline V gives CDR1 MNHEY, CDR2 SVGAGI. CDR3 length: 14 amino acids. DNA of the CDR3: TGTGCCAGCAGTTACTCTGGCACCGACACTGAAGCTTTCTTT. Its protein is CASSYSGTDTEAFF.

The chain links TRBV7-2 to TRBJ1-2, with D tentatively TRBD1 (5 bases). Germline V gives CDR1 SGHTA, CDR2 FQGNSA. Trimming removed 1 base from V and 6 bases from J, with 9 bases in between. The CDR3 covers 13 residues. CDR3 nucleotides: TGTGCCAGCAGCTTAGAGCTGGGGCATGGCTACACCTTC. Translated: CASSLELGHGYTF.

In nucleotides, the CDR3 is TGCGCCAGCAAAGGTAGCGTTAGTTCCGGGGAGCTGTTTTTT. Translated, it gives CASKGSVSSGELFF. The J gene is TRBJ2-2, the V gene TRBV5-1; maybe TRBD2 (5 bases). The CDR3 contains 14 residues. V was shortened by 6 bases and J by 6 bases, with 15 bases between the two germline ends. Germline lookup yields CDR1 SGHRS and CDR2 YFSETQ.

The chain couples TRBV5-4 to TRBJ1-2; D is unclear. CDR1 and CDR2 (germline): SGHNT, YYREEE (reference sequence). The CDR3 totals 14 residues. The ends were cut back, 0 bases at V and 4 bases at J, with 10 bases in the middle. In DNA form, the CDR3 reads TGTGCCAGCAGCTTGGTTGGCATAACCTATGGCTACACCTTC. Translating gives CASSLVGITYGYTF.

This clone has only one observation. The chain has TRBV28 and TRBJ2-2; 14 nucleotides agree with TRBD2. This CDR3 is 15 amino acids long. V was clipped by 11 bases and J by 7 bases; unmatched bases: 9. Germline CDR1 is MDHEN and CDR2 is SYDVKM. The CDR3 spells CALRGTSGRSGELFF. The CDR3 DNA follows: TGTGCCTTGAGGGGGACTAGCGGGAGAAGCGGGGAGCTGTTTTTT.

The V call is TRBV6-5, the J call TRBJ2-3, with unresolved D. Looked up from germline, CDR1 is MNHEY and CDR2 is SVGAGI. This CDR3 has 13 residues. V was pared by 6 bases and J by 1 base, with 8 bases between. In DNA, the CDR3 is TGTGCCAGCAGGATGGACGGCACAGATACGCAGTATTTT. As protein: CASRMDGTDTQYF.

The chain links TRBV10-3 to TRBJ2-6; D not certain. CDR1 is ENHRY and CDR2 is SYGVKD in the germline V gene. The CDR3 has 13 residues. Trimming removed 5 bases at V and 1 base at J, with 3 bases between. CDR3 sequence reads: CAISPSGANVLTF. The CDR3 DNA sequence: TGTGCCATCAGTCCTTCTGGGGCCAACGTCCTGACTTTC.

The rearrangement joins TRBV10-2 to TRBJ2-1; TRBD2 matches at 9 bases. The V gene's germline CDR1 is WSHSY and CDR2 SAAADI. Trimming removed 6 bases from V and 4 bases from J; junction bases left unmatched: 13. This CDR3 is 17 amino acids long. The CDR3 region has the DNA TGCGCCAGCAGCCAAAGGTTATCAGCGGGGGGTTACAATGAGCAGTTCTTC. Translation gives CASSQRLSAGGYNEQFF.

V usage is TRBV6-1 and J usage is TRBJ1-1; D gene unclear. The CDR3 loop spans 14 amino acids. V was shortened by 5 bases and J by 1 base, with 11 bases between the two germline ends. Germline lookup yields CDR1 MNHNS and CDR2 SASEGT. CDR3 sequence (DNA): TGTGCCAGCAGTTTTTTGCGGGGGAACACTGAAGCTTTCTTT. This gives the protein CASSFLRGNTEAFF.

The J gene is TRBJ2-1, the V gene TRBV7-8; perhaps D is TRBD1 or TRBD2 (5 bases each). CDR1 is SGHVS, CDR2 FQNEAQ, per germline. The CDR3 extends over 17 amino acids. Between the trimmed V and J ends, which lost 2 bases and 1 base, there was a span of 15 bases. The CDR3 region is CASSLTGTAGSYNEQFF. CDR3 DNA sequence: TGTGCCAGCAGCTTAACCGGGACCGCCGGTTCCTACAATGAGCAGTTCTTC.

This sequence joins TRBV28 and TRBJ2-1; perhaps TRBD2 as D (6 bases). The V end lost 1 base, the J end lost 0 bases, and 10 bases lay between the germline ends. This CDR3 spans 16 amino acids. Germline CDR1 MDHEN, CDR2 SYDVKM. This CDR3 is CASSLYGLLSYNEQFF. The CDR3 DNA reads TGTGCCAGCAGTTTATACGGACTACTCTCCTACAATGAGCAGTTCTTC.

This clone was detected once. The V and J genes are TRBV2 and TRBJ2-5; TRBD2 is a possible D gene (6 bases). Trimming took off 5 bases at V and 4 bases at J, with 11 bases between the two ends. The CDR3 contains 13 residues. In germline, CDR1 is SNHLY, CDR2 FYNNEI. The CDR3 spells CASSLGGRETQYF. CDR3 nucleotide sequence: TGTGCCAGCAGTTTGGGGGGAAGAGAGACCCAGTACTTC.

The CDR3 bases are TGTGCCAGCAGCTTGGGTACTGGCACTGAAGCTTTCTTT. Translated, it gives CASSLGTGTEAFF. The J gene is TRBJ1-1, the V gene TRBV5-5; D gene uncertain. This CDR3 comprises 13 residues. Germline assignment: CDR1 SGHKS and CDR2 YYEKEE (reference sequence). Trimming took 0 bases from V and 4 from J, leaving 7 bases between them.

The chain recombines TRBV2 with TRBJ1-4, with 7 bases that match TRBD1. With V trimmed by 4 bases and J by 3 bases, 5 bases remained unmatched. CDR3 length equals 15 residues. The germline V gene encodes CDR1 SNHLY and CDR2 FYNNEI. CDR3: CASSVQGLSNEKLFF. The CDR3 DNA is TGTGCCAGCAGTGTACAGGGGCTATCTAATGAAAAACTGTTTTTT.

The J gene is TRBJ2-7, the V gene TRBV14; unclear D gene. The germline V gene encodes CDR1 SGHDN and CDR2 FVKESK. Trimming stripped 4 bases from V and 0 bases from J, with 7 bases between. The CDR3 is made up of 13 amino acids. The CDR3 loop is CASSPGYSYEQYF. The CDR3, as DNA: TGTGCCAGCAGCCCAGGCTACTCCTACGAGCAGTACTTC. Looking up the rest from reference TRBV14 and TRBJ2-7 gives the full variable domain: EAGVTQFPSHSVIEKGQTVTLRCDPISGHDNLYWYRRVMGKEIKFLLHFVKESKQDESGMPNNRFLAERTGGTYSTLKVQPAELEDSGVYFCASSPGYSYEQYFGPGTRLTVT.

The chain is built from TRBV5-1 and TRBJ2-2; D might be TRBD1 or TRBD2, each matching 6 bases. V lost 0 bases and J 4 bases, leaving 10 bases between the germline ends. CDR1 is SGHRS and CDR2 is YFSETQ in the germline V gene. The CDR3 consists of 15 residues. The CDR3 sequence is CASSLAGGRTGELFF. As DNA, the CDR3 is TGCGCCAGCAGCTTGGCTGGGGGGCGCACCGGGGAGCTGTTTTTT. The complete variable domain, with remaining parts taken from reference TRBV5-1 and TRBJ2-2, reads KAGVTQTPRYLIKTRGQQVTLSCSPISGHRSVSWYQQTPGQGLQFLFEYFSETQRNKGNFPGRFSGRQFSNSRSEMNVSTLELGDSALYLCASSLAGGRTGELFFGEGSRLTVL.

J is TRBJ1-2 and V is TRBV11-2; D is unresolved. This CDR3 is 15 amino acids long. The germline gives CDR1 SGHAT, CDR2 FQNNGV. Trimming shortened V by 5 bases and J by 3 bases, and 16 bases separated the two germline ends. In DNA form, the CDR3 reads TGTGCCAGCAGCCCCCTCGTACTCCTCGACTATGGCTACACCTTC. This gives the protein CASSPLVLLDYGYTF.

V usage is TRBV7-9 and J usage is TRBJ2-1; D may be TRBD2 (5 bases). The CDR3 is made up of 13 amino acids. Germline CDR1 SEHNR, CDR2 FQNEAQ (reference sequence). V shed 4 bases and J shed 7 bases, with 11 bases lying between them. The CDR3 DNA follows: TGTGCCAGCAGCTCCCGGGGTCGGAATGAGCAGTTCTTC. Amino acids: CASSSRGRNEQFF.

This chain joins TRBV9 and TRBJ2-7; tentatively, D is TRBD1 (6 bases). Trimming took 4 bases from V and 3 from J, leaving 14 bases between them. Germline V CDR1 and CDR2: SGDLS, YYNGEE. The CDR3 runs 14 residues. CDR3: CASSPRGMSYEQYF. The CDR3 DNA follows: TGTGCCAGCAGCCCAAGGGGGATGAGCTACGAGCAGTACTTC. The whole variable domain, filled in from reference TRBV9 and TRBJ2-7, reads DSGVTQTPKHLITATGQRVTLRCSPRSGDLSVYWYQQSLDQGLQFLIQYYNGEERAKGNILERFSAQQFPDLHSELNLSSLELGDSALYFCASSPRGMSYEQYFGPGTRLTVT.

The rearrangement joins TRBV9 to TRBJ2-5, with D maybe TRBD2 (6 bases). This CDR3 is 16 amino acids long. The V gene lost 3 bases and the J gene lost 4 bases, with 19 bases spanning the gap. Per the germline V gene, CDR1 is SGDLS and CDR2 is YYNGEE. CDR3 DNA sequence: TGTGCCAGCAGCGGGCAGGGTTTCGCCGGGGGAGAGACCCAGTACTTC. It is translated as CASSGQGFAGGETQYF.

The J gene is TRBJ2-1, the V gene TRBV7-2; D is uncertain. The CDR3 is 17 amino acids. V was clipped by 1 base and J by 0 bases, with 13 bases between them. Per germline, CDR1 SGHTA and CDR2 FQGNSA. The CDR3 sequence: CASSLVGPGHSYNEQFF. The DNA for the CDR3 is TGTGCCAGCAGCTTAGTTGGTCCGGGCCACTCCTACAATGAGCAGTTCTTC. The full variable domain, rest sourced from reference TRBV7-2 and TRBJ2-1, is GAGVSQSPSNKVTEKGKDVELRCDPISGHTALYWYRQSLGQGLEFLIYFQGNSAPDKSGLPSDRFSAERTGGSVSTLTIQRTQQEDSAVYLCASSLVGPGHSYNEQFFGPGTRLTVL.

The chain links TRBV7-3 to TRBJ2-2, with D perhaps matching TRBD2 (6 bases). Germline V gene lookup returns CDR1 SGHTA and CDR2 FQGTGA. This CDR3 region has 16 residues. V was cut by 5 bases and J by 7 bases, with 20 bases left in between. DNA of the CDR3: TGTGCCAGCAGCAGTCCCCTGCGGGAAGGGGACGGGGAGCTGTTTTTT. Residues: CASSSPLREGDGELFF. The complete variable domain, with remaining parts taken from reference TRBV7-3 and TRBJ2-2, reads GAGVSQTPSNKVTEKGKYVELRCDPISGHTALYWYRQSLGQGPEFLIYFQGTGAADDSGLPNDRFFAVRPEGSVSTLKIQRTERGDSAVYLCASSSPLREGDGELFFGEGSRLTVL.

This clone was recorded only once. This sequence joins TRBV7-4 and TRBJ1-5; D gene unclear. This CDR3 contains 13 residues. CDR1 is SGHVT, CDR2 SQSDAQ, per germline. Trimming removed 9 bases from V and 2 bases from J, with 11 bases in between. CDR3 nucleotide sequence: TGTGCCAGGGTTGGGCAAGGCAATCAGCCCCAGCATTTT. This codes for CARVGQGNQPQHF.

The V call is TRBV2, the J call TRBJ1-6; D call uncertain. Trimming stripped 7 bases from V and 7 bases from J, with 14 bases between. This CDR3 has 14 amino acids. The germline CDR1 and CDR2 sequences are SNHLY and FYNNEI. The CDR3 DNA reads TGTGCCAGCAAGGGAGCAGGAAGGAATTCACCCCTCCACTTT. Its translation: CASKGAGRNSPLHF.

The chain combines TRBV4-2 with TRBJ1-2; TRBD1 is a possible D gene (6 bases). Germline V gene data show CDR1 as LGHNA and CDR2 as YNFKEQ. Trimming removed 1 base at V and 4 bases at J, with 16 bases between. The CDR3 totals 16 residues. The DNA of the CDR3 is TGTGCCAGCAGCCAAGCCTCCGGACAGATTGGCTATGGCTACACCTTC. Translating gives CASSQASGQIGYGYTF.

The V and J genes are TRBV5-1 and TRBJ1-2, with TRBD1 matching over 7 bases. CDR3 length: 16 amino acids. CDR1 is SGHRS and CDR2 is YFSETQ in the germline V gene. J gave up 4 bases and V 4 bases, and 13 bases lay outside the gene matches. The CDR3 sequence is CASSPRDSLSLYGYTF. CDR3 sequence (DNA): TGCGCCAGCAGCCCCAGGGACAGTCTATCCCTCTATGGCTACACCTTC.

The rearrangement joins TRBV2 to TRBJ1-6; no definite D call. Trimming cost V 8 bases and J 0 bases, with 8 bases left between them. This CDR3 spans 14 amino acids. Germline V gene sequence: CDR1 SNHLY, CDR2 FYNNEI. The CDR3 bases are TGTGCCAGCCTACCGTCCTCCTATAATTCACCCCTCCACTTT. The encoded protein is CASLPSSYNSPLHF. The complete variable domain, with remaining parts taken from reference TRBV2 and TRBJ1-6, reads EPEVTQTPSHQVTQMGQEVILRCVPISNHLYFYWYRQILGQKVEFLVSFYNNEISEKSEIFDDQFSVERPDGSNFTLKIRSTKLEDSAMYFCASLPSSYNSPLHFGNGTRLTVT.

The V call is TRBV5-1, the J call TRBJ1-3; 8 bases line up with TRBD1. Germline loops: CDR1 SGHRS, CDR2 YFSETQ. The CDR3 contains 16 residues. Trimming took 4 bases from V and 0 from J; bases not matched to a gene: 6. CDR3 coding DNA: TGCGCCAGCAGCATAGGGACAGGTCGCTCTGGAAACACCATATATTTT. Residues: CASSIGTGRSGNTIYF.